The 19 T cell receptor beta chains presented below share a single source sample, sequenced in a study of shared clonotypes between healthy human individuals. Only in-frame clones appear in the TCRdb table, and some are missing; sequencing was by immunoSEQ multiplex PCR. Counted here are about a million clones, approximately 80% occurring once; the ten biggest clones make up around 1.5%. The sequencing input was memory CD4+ T cells sorted from blood. Specified subset: CD45RA-negative fraction. The receptors derive from a man aged 18 to 29 in good health.

The rearrangement uses TRBV10-3 and TRBJ2-5; TRBD1 matches at 9 bases. V was pared by 2 bases and J by 5 bases, with 6 bases of the junction left unmatched. The CDR3 has 15 residues. Germline CDR1 reads ENHRY; CDR2 reads SYGVKD. As DNA, the CDR3 is TGTGCCATCAGTGAGCCCAGGGACAGGGCCGAGACCCAGTACTTC. Its translation is CAISEPRDRAETQYF.

The V and J genes are TRBV30 and TRBJ2-7; 8 bases line up with TRBD1. This CDR3 is 14 amino acids long. Germline trimming cut 0 bases from V and 5 bases from J; bases unmatched to any gene: 6. Germline V gives CDR1 GTSNPN, CDR2 SVGIG (reference sequence). This CDR3 is CAWSVGDRKNEQYF. Written as DNA, the CDR3 is TGTGCCTGGAGTGTAGGGGACAGGAAGAACGAGCAGTACTTC.

This clone was counted at least ten times. V gene TRBV10-1 combines with J gene TRBJ2-3; 9 bases are a match to TRBD2. The CDR3 spans 15 residues. Germline assignment: CDR1 WNHNN and CDR2 SYGVQD (reference sequence). The ends lost 6 bases at V and 5 bases at J; junction bases unmatched: 9. CDR3: CASSLASGIQDTQYF. CDR3 DNA: TGCGCCAGCAGCCTGGCTAGCGGGATACAAGATACGCAGTATTTT.

This chain uses TRBV7-2 with TRBJ2-2; D call uncertain. V shed 1 base and J shed 5 bases, with 14 bases lying between them. CDR3 length equals 16 residues. Germline values: CDR1 SGHTA, CDR2 FQGNSA. The CDR3 bases are TGTGCCAGCAGCTTAGGACGGTTTCGTGCTACCGGGGAGCTGTTTTTT. Its translation: CASSLGRFRATGELFF.

This clone came up a few times. The rearrangement links TRBV6-5 to TRBJ2-1; 11 positions agree with TRBD2. Germline trimming cut 3 bases from V and 8 bases from J; bases unmatched to any gene: 9. CDR1 and CDR2 from the germline V gene are MNHEY and SVGAGI. The CDR3 is 16 amino acids. The CDR3 sequence: CASSYLAGGPRDEQFF. The CDR3 nucleotides read TGTGCCAGCAGTTATTTAGCGGGGGGGCCCCGGGATGAGCAGTTCTTC.

This sequence joins TRBV5-6 and TRBJ1-2; 10 bases match TRBD1. The V gene end was trimmed by 4 bases and the J gene end by 7 bases; junction bases not matched to a gene: 16. The CDR3 length is 17 residues. In germline, CDR1 is SGHDT, CDR2 YYEEEE. CDR3 sequence reads: CASSSGTGVATSSGYTF. The CDR3 DNA reads as TGTGCCAGCAGCAGCGGGACAGGGGTCGCTACATCATCTGGCTACACCTTC.

V is TRBV21-1 and J is TRBJ1-1; TRBD1, the D gene given by the table, was not confirmed from the DNA. TRBV21-1 is reported as a pseudogene. CDR3 length: 16 amino acids. CDR3 in DNA: TGTGCCAGCAGCAAAGTCCAGGGGGCTTCGTCCACTGAAGCTTTCTTT. Protein sequence: CASSKVQGASSTEAFF.

This CDR3 reads CASSPPGLVEDTEAFF. CDR3 bases: TGTGCCAGCTCCCCGCCGGGACTGGTGGAAGACACTGAAGCTTTCTTT. This sequence joins TRBV18 and TRBJ1-1; TRBD1 is a possible D gene (5 bases). The V and J ends lost 6 bases and 3 bases respectively, with 20 bases between them. This CDR3 spans 16 amino acids. Germline V gives CDR1 KGHSH, CDR2 LQKENI.

This clone was seen just once. V usage is TRBV2 and J usage is TRBJ2-4; 16 positions agree with TRBD2. V gave up 6 bases and J gave up 4 bases; unmatched junction bases: 9. CDR1 is SNHLY, CDR2 FYNNEI, per germline. The CDR3 is 18 residues long. This CDR3 is CASRAGTSGGAGKNIQYF. The CDR3 coding sequence is TGTGCCAGCAGAGCCGGGACTAGCGGGGGGGCCGGAAAAAACATTCAGTACTTC.

Worth noting for this clone: Other DNA sequences in the same sample also yield this CDR3. The chain links TRBV7-2 to TRBJ2-7; no firm D call. Germline V lookup: CDR1 SGHTA, CDR2 FQGNSA. The CDR3 length is 14 residues. V gave up 2 bases and J gave up 0 bases, with 8 bases separating them. CDR3 DNA sequence: TGTGCCAGCAGCTTAAATCGCGTCTCCTACGAGCAGTACTTC. Protein sequence: CASSLNRVSYEQYF. Using reference TRBV7-2 and TRBJ2-7 for the parts outside the CDR3, the full variable domain is GAGVSQSPSNKVTEKGKDVELRCDPISGHTALYWYRQSLGQGLEFLIYFQGNSAPDKSGLPSDRFSAERTGGSVSTLTIQRTQQEDSAVYLCASSLNRVSYEQYFGPGTRLTVT.

CDR3 in amino acids: CASRWGNQPQHF. The CDR3 bases are TGCGCCAGCCGCTGGGGCAATCAGCCCCAGCATTTT. V usage is TRBV10-1 and J usage is TRBJ1-5; D not resolved. The CDR3 covers 12 residues. Trimming pared 8 bases from V and 2 bases from J, leaving 7 bases between. Germline V gene lookup returns CDR1 WNHNN and CDR2 SYGVQD (reference sequence).

The chain recombines TRBV6-5 with TRBJ1-4, with D perhaps TRBD1 (5 bases). Germline-derived CDR1 and CDR2 are MNHEY and SVGAGI. This CDR3 region has 16 residues. Trimming stripped 1 base from V and 6 bases from J, with 15 bases between. For the CDR3, the DNA is TGTGCCAGCAGTTACTTCCCCCGGACAACGGATGAAAAACTGTTTTTT. As protein: CASSYFPRTTDEKLFF.

The V and J genes are TRBV9 and TRBJ1-1; D is ambiguous. V gave up 0 bases and J gave up 1 base, with 7 bases separating them. Looked up from germline, CDR1 is SGDLS and CDR2 is YYNGEE. The CDR3 has 14 amino acids. In DNA form, the CDR3 reads TGTGCCAGCAGCGTAGTTTCAGAGAACACTGAAGCTTTCTTT. It codes for CASSVVSENTEAFF.

Details on this clone: Other DNA sequences in the sample encode the same CDR3. The chain couples TRBV5-8 to TRBJ1-6; TRBD1 might be the D (5 bases). This CDR3 region has 14 residues. Germline V lookup: CDR1 SGHTS, CDR2 YDEGEE. V was trimmed by 2 bases and J by 5 bases, leaving 8 bases between them. The DNA for the CDR3 is TGTGCCAGCAGCTTTCGGGGGGATAATTCACCCCTCCACTTT. Translating gives CASSFRGDNSPLHF.

The chain employs TRBV5-1 and TRBJ1-3, with D uncertain. The CDR3 is made up of 16 amino acids. Germline CDR1 is SGHRS and CDR2 is YFSETQ. V was pared by 2 bases and J by 7 bases, with 19 bases between. CDR3 DNA: TGCGCCAGCAGCTTTGGACCAGCTCTTGAAGGGAACACCATATATTTT. Its protein product is CASSFGPALEGNTIYF. Variable domain in full (rest from reference TRBV5-1 and TRBJ1-3): KAGVTQTPRYLIKTRGQQVTLSCSPISGHRSVSWYQQTPGQGLQFLFEYFSETQRNKGNFPGRFSGRQFSNSRSEMNVSTLELGDSALYLCASSFGPALEGNTIYFGEGSWLTVV.

In nucleotides, the CDR3 is TGTGCCAGCTCACTACGACAGGGTGCTAATGAAAAACTGTTTTTT. It translates to CASSLRQGANEKLFF. The J gene is TRBJ1-4, the V gene TRBV18, with 7 positions matching TRBD1. V shed 4 bases and J 3 bases; nucleotides not matched to a gene: 5. The CDR3 covers 15 residues. CDR1 is KGHSH and CDR2 is LQKENI in the germline V gene.

The rearrangement links TRBV6-6 to TRBJ2-4; D is possibly TRBD2 (5 bases). The CDR3 is made up of 13 amino acids. Per germline, CDR1 MNHNY and CDR2 SVGAGI (reference sequence). V lost 4 bases and J 8 bases, leaving 12 bases between the germline ends. For the CDR3, the DNA is TGTGCCAGCAGTTCCTCGGACTCGGACATTCAGTACTTC. It codes for CASSSSDSDIQYF.

This clone was recorded only once. The J gene is TRBJ1-2, the V gene TRBV28, with D unresolved. Looked up from germline, CDR1 is MDHEN and CDR2 is SYDVKM. The CDR3 consists of 13 residues. V lost 6 bases, J lost 4 bases, and 12 bases lay in between. DNA of the CDR3: TGTGCCAGCAGGCCCCAGGTCGCCTATGGCTACACCTTC. This codes for CASRPQVAYGYTF.

The V and J genes are TRBV6-5 and TRBJ2-1; weak D call: TRBD2 (6 bases). The CDR3 consists of 16 residues. The germline V and J ends were trimmed by 2 bases and 0 bases, with 11 bases remaining between them. Germline lookup yields CDR1 MNHEY and CDR2 SVGAGI. For the CDR3, the DNA is TGTGCCAGCAGTTACAGTGGGGGGAGCTCCTACAATGAGCAGTTCTTC. Translating gives CASSYSGGSSYNEQFF.